One and the same sample provided the 12 T cell receptor beta chains below, sequenced in a study of T cells after yellow fever vaccination. TCRdb re-derived calls from the 5' RACE reads in MiXCR, one entry per CDR3 protein. The sample lists 350,000 to 450,000 distinct CDR3 sequences; approximately 18% were seen once. The source was PBMCs, collected before the yellow fever booster vaccination. The source of these receptors is a man aged 18-30 years who received the YFV17D yellow fever vaccine.

The chain uses TRBV29-1 and TRBJ2-3; tentative D call: TRBD2 (7 bases). The ends were cut back, 6 bases at V and 1 base at J, with 17 bases in the middle. CDR3 length: 15 amino acids. Germline CDR1 is SQVTM and CDR2 is ANQGSEA. CDR3 sequence (DNA): TGCAGCGTCGCGGGGGCCCATAGCCGCACAGATACGCAGTATTTT. Its translation: CSVAGAHSRTDTQYF.

The chain couples TRBV25-1 to TRBJ2-1; no definite D call. From germline, CDR1 is MGHDK and CDR2 SYGVNS. Deletions cut 7 bases from V and 4 bases from J, with 11 bases between. CDR3 size: 13 residues. The CDR3 nucleotides read TGTGCCAGCACAGGATGGGTTTACAATGAGCAGTTCTTC. Its translation is CASTGWVYNEQFF.

The rearrangement uses TRBV7-9 and TRBJ2-2, with D perhaps being TRBD1 or TRBD2 (6 bases each). Germline V gene data show CDR1 as SEHNR and CDR2 as FQNEAQ (reference sequence). V lost 8 bases and J lost 6, with 16 bases in between. CDR3 length: 14 amino acids. CDR3 loop: CASRGAGEAGELFF. Here the CDR3 DNA reads TGTGCCAGCCGCGGGGCAGGGGAGGCCGGGGAGCTGTTTTTT.

This clonotype was seen ten or more times. The chain recombines TRBV9 with TRBJ2-7; D is undetermined. The CDR3 sequence is 17 residues long. Germline V lookup: CDR1 SGDLS, CDR2 YYNGEE. Trimming removed 0 bases from V and 2 bases from J, with 18 bases in between. CDR3 sequence (DNA): TGTGCCAGCAGCGTAGGCACCGGACCGAGTTCGACCTACGAGCAGTACTTC. It yields the protein CASSVGTGPSSTYEQYF. Supplemented by reference TRBV9 and TRBJ2-7, the full variable domain reads DSGVTQTPKHLITATGQRVTLRCSPRSGDLSVYWYQQSLDQGLQFLIQYYNGEERAKGNILERFSAQQFPDLHSELNLSSLELGDSALYFCASSVGTGPSSTYEQYFGPGTRLTVT.

The CDR3: CASSDRSRDLSGNTIYF. As DNA, the CDR3 is TGCGCCAGCAGCGACCGATCCCGGGACCTCTCTGGAAACACCATATATTTT. V gene TRBV5-1 combines with J gene TRBJ1-3; possibly TRBD1 for D (5 bases). CDR3 length equals 17 residues. The germline V gene encodes CDR1 SGHRS and CDR2 YFSETQ. Deletions cut 4 bases from V and 0 bases from J, with 17 bases between. The full variable domain, completed using reference TRBV5-1 and TRBJ1-3, is KAGVTQTPRYLIKTRGQQVTLSCSPISGHRSVSWYQQTPGQGLQFLFEYFSETQRNKGNFPGRFSGRQFSNSRSEMNVSTLELGDSALYLCASSDRSRDLSGNTIYFGEGSWLTVV.

This clonotype has more than one count but fewer than ten. The genes are TRBV10-3 and TRBJ1-5, with no clear D. Trimming left V 0 bases short and J 7 bases short, with 7 bases between. Germline V gives CDR1 ENHRY, CDR2 SYGVKD. This CDR3 region has 13 residues. This CDR3 reads CAISESIQQPQHF. Here the CDR3 DNA reads TGTGCCATCAGTGAGTCGATCCAACAGCCCCAGCATTTT.

The chain joins TRBV24-1 to TRBJ2-3, with D uncertain. Germline values: CDR1 KGHDR, CDR2 SFDVKD. Trimming removed 0 bases from V and 2 bases from J, with 8 bases in between. The CDR3 has 15 amino acids. The CDR3 DNA reads as TGTGCCACCAGTGATTTGACAAGATCCACAGATACGCAGTATTTT. Translated: CATSDLTRSTDTQYF.

This chain uses TRBV5-6 with TRBJ2-7; 11 positions agree with TRBD2. The CDR3 has 14 amino acids. V shed 4 bases and J 6 bases; nucleotides not matched to a gene: 6. Germline assignment: CDR1 SGHDT and CDR2 YYEEEE. The CDR3 reads CASSPLAGGREQYF. The CDR3 DNA follows: TGTGCCAGCAGCCCGCTAGCGGGGGGCCGCGAGCAGTACTTC.

This clonotype was recorded at least ten times. The chain carries TRBV5-1 and TRBJ2-5, with D possibly TRBD1 on 6 matching bases. The length of the CDR3 is 14 residues. CDR1 SGHRS and CDR2 YFSETQ come from the germline V gene. Between the trimmed V and J ends, which lost 4 bases and 3 bases, there was a span of 13 bases. The CDR3 DNA reads as TGCGCCAGCAGCCGAGGACAGTTAGAAGAGACCCAGTACTTC. Encoded protein: CASSRGQLEETQYF.

A few counts support this clonotype. CDR3 nucleotide sequence: TGTGCCAGCAGCTTTTTCGGGCACGAGCAGTACGTC. This codes for CASSFFGHEQYV. V is TRBV7-4 and J is TRBJ2-7, with D unresolved. V lost 3 bases to trimming and J lost 5 bases, with 8 bases between them. Germline V CDR1 and CDR2: SGHVT, SQSDAQ. The CDR3 spans 12 residues.

This clonotype was picked up a small number of times. The chain uses TRBV7-9 and TRBJ2-3; 12 positions agree with TRBD2. This CDR3 has 16 amino acids. CDR1 SEHNR and CDR2 FQNEAQ come from the germline V gene (reference sequence). V shed 4 bases, J shed 4 bases, and the junction held 6 bases outside the gene matches. The CDR3 region has the DNA TGTGCCAGCAGCTCCTCTAGCGGGGGGGCCCCAGATACGCAGTATTTT. Translated: CASSSSSGGAPDTQYF.

The table lists this clonotype with a few counts. The chain employs TRBV5-1 and TRBJ2-7, with a tentative D call TRBD1 (5 bases). Trimming shortened V by 4 bases and J by 2 bases, and 13 bases separated the two germline ends. Per the germline V gene, CDR1 is SGHRS and CDR2 is YFSETQ. The CDR3 is made up of 14 amino acids. The DNA of the CDR3 is TGCGCCAGCAGCCGGTCAGGGCCTACCTACGAGCAGTACTTC. Residues: CASSRSGPTYEQYF.